This T cell receptor beta chain stems from a study of blood T cell repertoires in COVID-19. How the authors handled the data: Using reference gene primer amplification, nucleated cell counts were estimated. Some clones are missing from TCRdb's copy, which holds only in-frame ones; the method was immunoSEQ multiplex PCR. V, J and clone size are taken as reported in that table, and D and trimming were inferred from the DNA itself. The sample records 190,000 or so clones, roughly 86% being singletons. V gave up 6 bases and J gave up 5 bases; unmatched junction bases: 13. This CDR3 has 19 amino acids. Germline CDR1 is LNHDA and CDR2 is SQIVND (reference sequence).

This TCR came from a man aged 35 to 55 with active or convalescent COVID-19. Sequenced: peripheral blood. The V and J genes are TRBV19 and TRBJ2-2, with TRBD2 matching 15 bases. The CDR3 DNA follows: TGTGCCAGTAGGCGGCGGACTAGCGGGGGGGCGTCCGCGACCGGGGAGCTGTTTTTT. Translation: CASRRRTSGGASATGELFF.